This entry is about one TCR beta chain. These data are taken from a study of OX40 agonist ivuxolimab in advanced cancers. J was trimmed by 0 bases and V by 5 bases; bases with no gene match: 14. CDR1 and CDR2 from the germline V gene are SGHNT and YENEEA. The CDR3 is 19 residues long. Some clones are missing from TCRdb's copy, which holds only in-frame ones; the method was immunoSEQ multiplex PCR. The table includes tens of thousands of clones, approximately 84% detected once. This receptor was taken from an adult with an advanced solid tumor such as melanoma, head and neck, liver or kidney cancer. This sequence joins TRBV11-3 and TRBJ2-7, with 12 bases matching TRBD2. This material consisted of CD4+ or CD8+ T cells sorted from blood, taken in a trial of the OX40 agonist ivuxolimab. CDR3 protein: CASSLTLLAGGLLSYEQYF. Here the CDR3 DNA reads TGTGCCAGCAGCCTTACCCTACTAGCGGGAGGCCTCCTCTCCTACGAGCAGTACTTC.